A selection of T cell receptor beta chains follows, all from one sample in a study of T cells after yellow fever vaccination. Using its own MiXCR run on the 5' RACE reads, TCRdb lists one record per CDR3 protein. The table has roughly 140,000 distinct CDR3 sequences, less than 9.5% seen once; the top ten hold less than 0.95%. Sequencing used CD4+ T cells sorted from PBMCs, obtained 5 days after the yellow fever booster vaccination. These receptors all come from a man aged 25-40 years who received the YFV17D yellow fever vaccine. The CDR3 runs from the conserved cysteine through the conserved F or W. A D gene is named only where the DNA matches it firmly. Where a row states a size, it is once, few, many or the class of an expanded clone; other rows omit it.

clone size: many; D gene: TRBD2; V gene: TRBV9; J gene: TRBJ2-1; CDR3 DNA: TGTGCCAGCAGCGCCCGAATAGGGACTAGCGGCTACAATGAGCAGTTCTTC; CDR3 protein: CASSARIGTSGYNEQFF
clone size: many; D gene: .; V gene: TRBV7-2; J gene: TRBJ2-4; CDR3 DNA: TGTGCCAGCAGCTTAGCCACCCAAATACGAGCCAAAAACATTCAGTACTTC; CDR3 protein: CASSLATQIRAKNIQYF
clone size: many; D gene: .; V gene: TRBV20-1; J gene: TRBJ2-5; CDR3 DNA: TGCAGTGCAGAGGGGGCTAGCGGACGACAAGAGACCCAGTACTTC; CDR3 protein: CSAEGASGRQETQYF
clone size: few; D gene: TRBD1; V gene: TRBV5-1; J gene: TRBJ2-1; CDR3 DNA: TGCGCCAGCAGCTGGGACAGGGTCAATGAGCAGTTCTTC; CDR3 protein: CASSWDRVNEQFF
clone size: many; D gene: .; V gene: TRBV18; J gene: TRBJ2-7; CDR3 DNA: TGTGCCAGCTCACCAAAAGGACACACCTTCTACGAGCAGTACTTC; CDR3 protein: CASSPKGHTFYEQYF
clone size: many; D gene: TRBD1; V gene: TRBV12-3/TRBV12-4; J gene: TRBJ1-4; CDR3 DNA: TGTGCCAGCAGTCAAACAGGGGGAACTAATGAAAAACTGTTTTTT; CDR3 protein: CASSQTGGTNEKLFF
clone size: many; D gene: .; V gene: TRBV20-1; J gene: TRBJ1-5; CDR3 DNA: TGCAGTGCTCCCGAAGGGGGATATAGCAATCAGCCCCAGCATTTT; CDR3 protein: CSAPEGGYSNQPQHF
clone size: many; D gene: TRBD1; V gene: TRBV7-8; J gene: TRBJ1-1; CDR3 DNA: TGTGCCAGCAGCTCAGTGGGACAGGAAGCTTTCTTT; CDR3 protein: CASSSVGQEAFF
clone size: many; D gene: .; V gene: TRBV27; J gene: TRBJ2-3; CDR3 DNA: TGTGCCAGCAGTTTAGAGGGGGATACGCAGTATTTT; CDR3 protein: CASSLEGDTQYF
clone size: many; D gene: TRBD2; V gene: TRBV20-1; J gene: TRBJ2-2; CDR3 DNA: TGCAGTGCTAGCGGGTTGGGGCGGGAGTCGTCTTACACCGGGGAGCTGTTTTTT; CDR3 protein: CSASGLGRESSYTGELFF
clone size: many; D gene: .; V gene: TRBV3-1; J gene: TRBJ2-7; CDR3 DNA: TGTGCCAGCAGCCAAGGACTAGCCTACGAGCAGTACTTC; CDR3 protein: CASSQGLAYEQYF
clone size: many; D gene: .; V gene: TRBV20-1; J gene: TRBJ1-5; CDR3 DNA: TGCAGTGCACCCTCCTCGGGGGGACGAAGCAATCAGCCCCAGCATTTT; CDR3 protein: CSAPSSGGRSNQPQHF
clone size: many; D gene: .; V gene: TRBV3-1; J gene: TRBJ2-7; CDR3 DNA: TGTGCCAGCACTTCCCGGGACTCACCCTACGAGCAGTACTTC; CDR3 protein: CASTSRDSPYEQYF
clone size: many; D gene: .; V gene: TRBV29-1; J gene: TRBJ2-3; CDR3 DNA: TGCAGCGCCCCGTCGGGACTTCGCACAGATACGCAGTATTTT; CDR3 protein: CSAPSGLRTDTQYF
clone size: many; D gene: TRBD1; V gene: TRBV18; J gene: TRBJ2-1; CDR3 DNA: TGTGCCAGCTCACCGACCGGGACAGGGAATTCCTACAATGAGCAGTTCTTC; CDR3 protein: CASSPTGTGNSYNEQFF
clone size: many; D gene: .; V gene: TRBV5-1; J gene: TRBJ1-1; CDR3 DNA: TGCGCCAGCAGCTTGGAGTACAGCTTGAACACTGAAGCTTTCTTT; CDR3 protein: CASSLEYSLNTEAFF
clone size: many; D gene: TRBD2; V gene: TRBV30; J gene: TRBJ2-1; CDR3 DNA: TGTGCCTGGAGTGTACGGAGTAGCGGGAGGACTAATGAGCAGTTCTTC; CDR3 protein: CAWSVRSSGRTNEQFF
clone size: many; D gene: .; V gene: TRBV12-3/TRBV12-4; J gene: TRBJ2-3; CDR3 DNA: TGTGCCAGCAGTGCCTACAGGGCAGATACGCAGTATTTT; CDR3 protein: CASSAYRADTQYF
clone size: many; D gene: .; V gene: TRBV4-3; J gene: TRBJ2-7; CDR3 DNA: TGCGCCAGCAGCCAAGGGGGCCGAGAGCAGTACTTC; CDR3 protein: CASSQGGREQYF
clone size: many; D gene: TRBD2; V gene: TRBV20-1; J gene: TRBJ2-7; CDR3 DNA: TGCAGTGCTAGAGAAGGGTCTAGCGGGTCCTACGAGCAGTACTTC; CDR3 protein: CSAREGSSGSYEQYF
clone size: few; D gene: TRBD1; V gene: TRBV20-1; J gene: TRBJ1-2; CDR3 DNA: TGCAGTGCTTCCTCCGGGACAGGGAGAGATGGCTACACCTTC; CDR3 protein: CSASSGTGRDGYTF
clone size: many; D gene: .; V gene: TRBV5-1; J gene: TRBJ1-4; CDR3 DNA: TGCGCCAGCAGCTTGGGCAGAGTAAATGAAAAACTGTTTTTT; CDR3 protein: CASSLGRVNEKLFF
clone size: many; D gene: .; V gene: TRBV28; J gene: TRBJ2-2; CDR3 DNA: TGTGCCAGCAAGGGCAGGGCCACCGGGGAGCTGTTTTTT; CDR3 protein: CASKGRATGELFF
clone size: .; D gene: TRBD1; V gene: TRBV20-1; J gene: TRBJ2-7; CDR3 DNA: TGCAGTGCTAGGGGACAGGGGGGGATCCACGCCGAGCAGTACTTC; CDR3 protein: CSARGQGGIHAEQYF
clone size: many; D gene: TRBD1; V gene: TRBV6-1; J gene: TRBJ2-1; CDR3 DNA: TGTGCCAGCAGTGGCGGACAGGGGGCGACTGAGCAGTTCTTC; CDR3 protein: CASSGGQGATEQFF
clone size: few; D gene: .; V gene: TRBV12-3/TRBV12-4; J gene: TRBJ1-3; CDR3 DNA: TGTGCCAGCGAAAGGGTAGGAGGAAACACCATATATTTT; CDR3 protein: CASERVGGNTIYF
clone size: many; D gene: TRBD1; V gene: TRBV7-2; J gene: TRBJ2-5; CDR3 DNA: TGTGCCAGCAGCAACACCGGGACAGAGAAAGGGACCCAGTACTTC; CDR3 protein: CASSNTGTEKGTQYF
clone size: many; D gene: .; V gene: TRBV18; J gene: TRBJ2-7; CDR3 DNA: TGTGCCAGCTCACTTCATCCTGTCTCCTACGAGCAGTACTTC; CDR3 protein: CASSLHPVSYEQYF
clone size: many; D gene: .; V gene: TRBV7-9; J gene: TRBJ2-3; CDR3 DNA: TGTGCCAGCAGCTTGGAAGCGGGAGATACGCAGTATTTT; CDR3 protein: CASSLEAGDTQYF
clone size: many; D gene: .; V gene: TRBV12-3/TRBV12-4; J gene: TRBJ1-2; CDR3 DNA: TGTGCCAGCAGTTTGGCATCAGGGCGGTCTGGCTACACCTTC; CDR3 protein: CASSLASGRSGYTF
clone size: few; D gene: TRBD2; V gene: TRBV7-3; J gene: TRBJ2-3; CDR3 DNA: TGTGCCAGCAGCTTAAAGGGACTAGCGGGAGGGGGTCTGGGTACGCAGTATTTT; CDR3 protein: CASSLKGLAGGGLGTQYF
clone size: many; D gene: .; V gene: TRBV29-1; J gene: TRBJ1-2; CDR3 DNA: TGCAGCGTTGAAGCGTGGGTCTATGGCTACACCTTC; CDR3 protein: CSVEAWVYGYTF
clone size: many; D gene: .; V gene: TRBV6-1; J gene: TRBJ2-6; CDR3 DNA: TGTGCCAGCAGGTCAGGGGCTCTTTCTGGGGCCAACGTCCTGACTTTC; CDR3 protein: CASRSGALSGANVLTF
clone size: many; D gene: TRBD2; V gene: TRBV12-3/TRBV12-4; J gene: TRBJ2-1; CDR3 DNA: TGTGCCAGCAGTTTCTCCGGGACTAGCGCCTACAATGAGCAGTTCTTC; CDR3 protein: CASSFSGTSAYNEQFF
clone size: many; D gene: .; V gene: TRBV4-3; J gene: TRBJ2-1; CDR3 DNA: TGCGCCAGCAGCCAAGAATTAGGTAGCAGCCGGTTCTTC; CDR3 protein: CASSQELGSSRFF
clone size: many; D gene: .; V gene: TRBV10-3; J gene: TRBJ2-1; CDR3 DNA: TGTGCCATCGCCCAGGGTTCCTACAATGAGCAGTTCTTC; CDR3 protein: CAIAQGSYNEQFF
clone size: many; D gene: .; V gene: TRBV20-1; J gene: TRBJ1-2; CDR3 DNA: TGCAGTGCACTCGCGGAGGGCTCCGGCTACACCTTC; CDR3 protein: CSALAEGSGYTF
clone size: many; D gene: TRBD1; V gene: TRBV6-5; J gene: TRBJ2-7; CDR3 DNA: TGTGCCAGCAGTTATTCACGGACAGGGAAAAAATACGAGCAGTACTTC; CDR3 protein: CASSYSRTGKKYEQYF
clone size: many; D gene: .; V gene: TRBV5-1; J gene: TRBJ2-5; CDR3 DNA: TGCGCCAGCAGCTTGGCCGGGGCGGGGAAAGAGACCCAGTACTTC; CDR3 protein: CASSLAGAGKETQYF
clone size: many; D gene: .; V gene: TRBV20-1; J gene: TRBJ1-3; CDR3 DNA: TGCAGTGCTCGATGGGACATCGGAAACACCATATATTTT; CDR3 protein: CSARWDIGNTIYF
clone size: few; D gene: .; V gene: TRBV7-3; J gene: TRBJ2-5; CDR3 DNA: TGTGCCAGCAGCTTCCTGCCCGAGGCGGAGACCCAGTACTTC; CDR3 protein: CASSFLPEAETQYF
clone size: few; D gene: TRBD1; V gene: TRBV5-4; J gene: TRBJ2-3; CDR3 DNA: TGTGCCAGCAGCCCAGGGGGCCGTGGGGCAGATACGCAGTATTTT; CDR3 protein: CASSPGGRGADTQYF
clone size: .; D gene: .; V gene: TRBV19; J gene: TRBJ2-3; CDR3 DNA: TGTGCCAGTAGTCCCCCGGGACCAAACTATGCAGATACGCAGTATTTT; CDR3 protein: CASSPPGPNYADTQYF
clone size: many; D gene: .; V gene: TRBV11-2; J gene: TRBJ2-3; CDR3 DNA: TGTGCCAGCAGCTCCCTCGGGGGAGATACGCAGTATTTT; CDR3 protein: CASSSLGGDTQYF
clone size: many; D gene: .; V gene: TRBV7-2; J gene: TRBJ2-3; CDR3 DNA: TGTGCCAGCAGTCTTACCAGGGATTTTCCAGATACGCAGTATTTT; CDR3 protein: CASSLTRDFPDTQYF